This T cell receptor beta chain was identified during a study of T cell responses to AZD1222 COVID-19 vaccine. The method was immunoSEQ multiplex PCR; TCRdb's version includes in-frame clones alone and lacks a portion of them. The sample has some 150,000 clones; around 90% are singletons. There are 14 residues in the CDR3. Germline values: CDR1 ENHRY, CDR2 SYGVKD. V lost 5 bases, J lost 7 bases, and 6 bases stayed unmatched. For this clone: The antigen is unknown.

Study findings and constraints: Distributed over spike, vaccine-associated CD4 TCRs predominated at 160-218 and 743-854.

The rearrangement joins TRBV10-3 to TRBJ2-3; 10 nucleotides match TRBD1. The specimen was peripheral blood, collected 28 days after the second dose of the MenACWY control vaccine. The TCR was taken from an adult who received the MenACWY meningococcal vaccine as a control. CDR3 sequence: CAISHRDRGNTQYF. The CDR3, as DNA: TGTGCCATCAGTCACCGGGACAGGGGAAATACGCAGTATTTT.